Below, 9 T cell receptor beta chains from the same sample are listed, as sequenced in a study of molecular identifiers for immune sequencing clone quantification. TCRdb called the PCR reads again in MiXCR, with one record for every CDR3 protein. The data contain a few hundred thousand distinct CDR3 sequences, 24% of them singletons. The sequenced sample was naive CD8+ T cells from blood, with Jurkat cell RNA spiked in. The sample's subset: FACS-sorted CD8+CD4-CCR7+CD45RA+ naive T cells. These receptors came from a human donor in good health. Some libraries in this study had Jurkat cell RNA spiked in.

As to this clonotype: With a much larger clone just one base away, this may be a read error. This rearrangement joins TRBV29-1 to TRBJ2-2; TRBD2 might be the D (5 bases). CDR3 length equals 14 residues. Germline CDR1 SQVTM, CDR2 ANQGSEA. CDR3 coding DNA: TGCAGCGTTGAGACTGGGCAGTCGACCGGGGAGCCGTTTTTT. As protein: CSVETGQSTGEPFF.

Ten or more counts support this clonotype. The CDR3: CASSQGQGETEAFF. The CDR3 nucleotides are TGTGCCAGCAGCCAGGGACAGGGGGAGACTGAAGCTTTCTTT. The chain couples TRBV6-1 to TRBJ1-1; the match to TRBD1 covers 11 bases. V lost 6 bases, J lost 5 bases, and 5 bases stayed unmatched. The CDR3 is 14 residues long. Germline CDR1 and CDR2: MNHNS and SASEGT.

The V and J genes are TRBV6-5 and TRBJ2-5, with D perhaps assigned TRBD1 or TRBD2 (6 bases each). CDR1 and CDR2 (germline): MNHEY, SVGAGI. Trimming took 6 bases from V and 9 from J, leaving 17 bases between them. This CDR3 spans 13 amino acids. The CDR3 loop is CASSLGGQAPQYF. The DNA for the CDR3 is TGTGCCAGCAGCCTCGGGGGCCAAGCGCCCCAGTACTTC.

Points on this clonotype: As the CDR3 is not closed by the conserved phenylalanine or tryptophan, this likely results from a read error. The genes are TRBV4-3 and TRBJ1-1; perhaps TRBD1 as D (5 bases). The V and J ends lost 4 bases and 6 bases respectively, with 15 bases between them. This CDR3 comprises 14 residues. Germline assignment: CDR1 LGHNA and CDR2 YSLEER. The CDR3 nucleotides read TGCGCCAGCAGCCCCAGGGCCTCTGGACCTGAAGCTTTCCTT. Translation: CASSPRASGPEAFL.

This clonotype came up many times. V usage is TRBV4-3 and J usage is TRBJ2-3, with 9 bases fitting TRBD1. Germline assignment: CDR1 LGHNA and CDR2 YSLEER. This CDR3 has 15 amino acids. The V segment lost 3 bases and the J segment 1 base; nucleotides outside the gene matches: 2. The CDR3 is CASSQDRGGTDTQYF. CDR3 sequence (DNA): TGCGCCAGCAGCCAGGACAGGGGCGGCACAGATACGCAGTATTTT.

This clonotype has a handful of counts. V usage is TRBV7-9 and J usage is TRBJ2-3; D not certain. V lost 4 bases and J 0 bases, leaving 11 bases between the germline ends. CDR3 length: 15 amino acids. Germline CDR1 and CDR2: SEHNR and FQNEAQ (reference sequence). CDR3 sequence: CASSSPQVSTDTQYF. CDR3 nucleotide sequence: TGTGCCAGCAGCTCGCCCCAAGTTAGCACAGATACGCAGTATTTT.

Notes on this clonotype: This may arise from a read error, as a much more abundant clone is one base away. V gene TRBV15 combines with J gene TRBJ1-5, with TRBD1 matching 7 bases. The CDR3 loop spans 13 amino acids. Germline CDR1 and CDR2: LNHNV and YYDKDF (reference sequence). The CDR3 spells CATSPRGNQPPHF. The CDR3 DNA follows: TGTGCCACCAGCCCCAGGGGGAATCAGCCCCCGCATTTT.

J is TRBJ2-7 and V is TRBV3-1, with 8 positions matching TRBD2. Germline loops: CDR1 LGHDT, CDR2 YNNKEL (reference sequence). The CDR3 is 15 residues long. V gave up 2 bases and J gave up 2 bases; unmatched junction bases: 5. Here the CDR3 reads CASSQQPGLAYEQYF. The DNA of the CDR3 is TGTGCCAGCAGCCAACAACCGGGACTAGCCTACGAGCAGTACTTC.

A few counts support this clonotype. The V and J genes are TRBV3-1 and TRBJ2-4; a weak D match, TRBD2 (5 bases). Germline V gene lookup returns CDR1 LGHDT and CDR2 YNNKEL (reference sequence). The CDR3 consists of 14 residues. Deletions cut 4 bases from V and 8 bases from J, with 15 bases between. CDR3 loop: CASSPGLAPDIQYF. The CDR3 coding sequence is TGTGCCAGCAGCCCCGGGCTAGCTCCCGACATTCAGTACTTC.